The 14 T cell receptor beta chains reported below all come from one sample, sequenced in a study of cytomegalovirus exposure and HLA in healthy donors (dated by TCRdb to about 2017). Libraries were constructed by the immunoSEQ multiplex PCR assay. The multiplex PCR relied on a mix of 60 forward primers for TCR Vbeta segments and 13 reverse primers for TCR Jbeta segments. TCRdb took this table from immuneACCESS and kept in-frame rearrangements with V and J called. Such tables lack part of the clones; where checked against another copy, unresolved V genes explain under half of the gap, and the rest is unexplained. The sample includes about 200,000 clones, with around 76% observed a single time. The ten top clones hold 1.5% to 2% of the sample. The sample comprised PBMCs. These receptors all stem from a man aged 25-45 years in good health and CMV-seronegative.

This clone was observed a few times. The chain joins TRBV6-5 to TRBJ1-2; maybe TRBD1 (5 bases). Trimming removed 2 bases from V and 4 bases from J, with 14 bases in between. Germline CDR1 reads MNHEY; CDR2 reads SVGAGI. The CDR3 covers 15 residues. As DNA, the CDR3 is TGTGCCAGCAGTTACCGCCCGGGGGGAGGCTATGGCTACACCTTC. Encoded protein: CASSYRPGGGYGYTF.

The chain employs TRBV13 and TRBJ2-1, with D tentatively TRBD1 (5 bases). The V gene's germline CDR1 is PRHDT and CDR2 FYEKMQ (reference sequence). Trimming cost V 3 bases and J 0 bases, with 6 bases left between them. The CDR3 contains 14 residues. DNA of the CDR3: TGTGCCAGCAGCTTCAGGGACTCCTACAATGAGCAGTTCTTC. This gives the protein CASSFRDSYNEQFF.

The V call is TRBV4-2, the J call TRBJ1-4; D perhaps matches TRBD1 (6 bases). Trimming shortened V by 2 bases and J by 4 bases, and 11 bases separated the two germline ends. The CDR3 loop spans 15 amino acids. Per germline, CDR1 LGHNA and CDR2 YNFKEQ. The CDR3 DNA is TGTGCCAGCAGCCAACGGCAGGGACATAATGAAAAACTGTTTTTT. Translated: CASSQRQGHNEKLFF.

The genes are TRBV30 and TRBJ1-3; maybe TRBD1 (5 bases). This CDR3 is built from 11 residues. The V gene lost 1 base and the J gene lost 10 bases, with 8 bases spanning the gap. Germline-derived CDR1 and CDR2 are GTSNPN and SVGIG (reference sequence). The CDR3 coding sequence is TGTGCCTGGAGTGAGGGGTTGACCATATATTTT. It translates to CAWSEGLTIYF.

The chain employs TRBV5-1 and TRBJ2-1; TRBD1 might be the D (6 bases). There are 12 residues in the CDR3. Per the germline V gene, CDR1 is SGHRS and CDR2 is YFSETQ. V lost 3 bases and J 6 bases, leaving 7 bases between the germline ends. For the CDR3, the DNA is TGCGCCAGCAGCTGGGGGCTCAATGAGCAGTTCTTC. Translation: CASSWGLNEQFF.

The genes are TRBV18 and TRBJ2-1; 9 positions agree with TRBD1. From germline, CDR1 is KGHSH and CDR2 LQKENI. V dropped 3 bases and J dropped 1; count of bases not matched to a gene: 4. The CDR3 length is 16 residues. CDR3 coding DNA: TGTGCCAGCTCACCGGGACAGGGAGGGTCCTACAATGAGCAGTTCTTC. As protein: CASSPGQGGSYNEQFF.

Comment on this clone: One end of the junction does not line up with germline, which may come from a read error. The chain's CDR3 is CASSLAGVHNEQFF. The CDR3 DNA is TGTGCTAGCAGCCTAGCGGGAGTCCACAATGAGCAGTTCTTC. The rearrangement links TRBV7-7 to TRBJ2-1, with 10 bases aligning to TRBD2. The germline V gene has CDR1 SSHAT and CDR2 FNYEAQ (reference sequence). The CDR3 consists of 14 residues.

This rearrangement joins TRBV2 to TRBJ1-5; tentative D call: TRBD1 (5 bases). The CDR3 loop spans 13 amino acids. The V gene lost 8 bases and the J gene lost 7 bases, with 15 bases spanning the gap. The germline V gene has CDR1 SNHLY and CDR2 FYNNEI. The CDR3 bases are TGTGCCAGCGACCGACAGACAACCCAGCCCCAGCATTTT. Translated, it gives CASDRQTTQPQHF.

This chain connects TRBV6-5 to TRBJ1-2; D is ambiguous. The CDR3 covers 13 residues. With 1 base removed from V and 2 bases from J, the gap between germline ends came to 5 bases. Germline CDR1 MNHEY, CDR2 SVGAGI. The CDR3 coding sequence is TGTGCCAGCAGTTACTTCACAAACTATGGCTACACCTTC. Translation gives CASSYFTNYGYTF.

The rearrangement links TRBV7-6 to TRBJ2-1, with 10 bases fitting TRBD2. The germline CDR1 and CDR2 sequences are SGHVS and FNYEAQ. V lost 5 bases, J lost 4 bases, and 5 bases stayed unmatched. This CDR3 spans 15 amino acids. CDR3 amino acids: CASSATSGTYNEQFF. In DNA form, the CDR3 reads TGTGCCAGCAGCGCTACTAGCGGGACGTACAATGAGCAGTTCTTC.

The J gene is TRBJ2-1, the V gene TRBV27; 9 nucleotides agree with TRBD2. Germline lookup yields CDR1 MNHEY and CDR2 SMNVEV (reference sequence). V lost 7 bases and J lost 7; bases outside the gene matches: 11. CDR3 size: 15 residues. The CDR3 nucleotides are TGTGCCAGCACTTCAAGCGGGAGGAGGTTAAATGAGCAGTTCTTC. It codes for CASTSSGRRLNEQFF.

The chain couples TRBV9 to TRBJ2-1; 12 nucleotides align to TRBD1. The CDR3 has 16 amino acids. V shed 3 bases and J 3 bases; nucleotides not matched to a gene: 4. The V gene's germline CDR1 is SGDLS and CDR2 YYNGEE. CDR3 coding DNA: TGTGCCAGCAGCGACGGGACAGGGGGCATCTACAATGAGCAGTTCTTC. Its translation is CASSDGTGGIYNEQFF.

This chain connects TRBV6-5 to TRBJ1-4, with 9 bases fitting TRBD1. The junction had 4 bases not matched to a gene; V was cut back by 6 bases and J by 8 bases. Germline V gives CDR1 MNHEY, CDR2 SVGAGI. The CDR3 extends over 13 amino acids. The CDR3 spells CASRQGAREKLFF. In nucleotides, the CDR3 is TGTGCCAGCAGACAGGGGGCGAGGGAAAAACTGTTTTTT.

This CDR3 reads CASSAGISGVQETQYF. The CDR3 bases are TGTGCCAGCAGCGCGGGAATATCAGGGGTCCAAGAGACCCAGTACTTC. The gene calls are TRBV9 and TRBJ2-5; weak D call: TRBD1 (6 bases). Per the germline V gene, CDR1 is SGDLS and CDR2 is YYNGEE. The ends were cut back, 3 bases at V and 1 base at J, with 16 bases in the middle. CDR3 length equals 16 residues.